What follows is one T cell receptor beta chain and its context. This receptor's antigen is unknown. Base qualities are not at hand, and no much larger clone is one base apart. Participants in the prospective study were aged about 18 to 95 years, lived in some 24 United States geographic areas, and enrolled through a virtual design. In the prospective study, cohorts were assigned on the basis of participant-reported clinical history obtained from a screening survey and a study questionnaire. In the prospective study, whole blood, serum and a nasopharyngeal or oropharyngeal swab were collected from each participant by mobile phlebotomists. Prospective study participants could optionally give additional blood draws and questionnaires over an approximately 2-month period. Before DNA extraction, blood samples from the prospective study were shipped at room temperature or frozen. The data were obtained in a study of blood T cell repertoires in COVID-19 (dated by TCRdb to about 2020). Background for the entire study: Collaborator samples came from the United States, Italy and Spain and covered acute and convalescent phases of COVID-19. Deeply sampled blood TCRbeta repertoires from subjects exposed to, actively infected with, or recovered from COVID-19 were included in the dataset. Where available, HLA class I and class II types were obtained from metadata supplied by the sample provider rather than from assay-based typing. Nearly every sample came with metadata listing a de-identified subject ID, COVID-19 status, age in years and sex. Samples were obtained from the ongoing ImmuneRACE study (first 160 participants) and from 1,254 subjects provided by 6 global collaborators. The repertoires were made available in a free public database intended to serve as a resource for research on the immune response to SARS-CoV-2. The material from the prospective study consisted of cDNA or gDNA derived from T cells, B-cell-depleted T cells, or PBMCs. Study-wide conclusions, independent of this receptor: Clinical and demographic metadata were provided uncurated, with the amount varying by source and participant.

Trimming takes 6 bases from V and 2 bases from J, and the germline ends sit 13 bases apart. According to the germline V gene, CDR1 reads MDHEN and CDR2 reads SYDVKM. The CDR3, from cysteine to phenylalanine, totals 15 residues. The retained sequence is limited to the CDR3, 45 bases, with the frame set at the first base. TCRbeta CDR3 regions were amplified from genomic DNA by means of the immunoSEQ Assay, a bias-controlled multiplex PCR. The paper's processing steps were these. Nucleated cell counts per sample were estimated from amplification of reference gene primers within the assay. To quantify the absolute abundance of each unique TCRbeta CDR3 rearrangement, sequence reads were collapsed and filtered. For each sample, productive Simpson clonality was calculated by taking the square root of Simpson's diversity index across productive rearrangements. TCRdb took over this immuneACCESS table, retaining in-frame rearrangements with V and J assigned. Such tables are incomplete; in checked studies, under half of the missing clones stem from an unresolved V gene, and the remainder is unexplained. V and J calls and clone size are as listed in that table; D and trimming were resolved from the DNA. Across this sample there are about 210,000 clones, with approximately 81% seen only once. The leading ten clones occupy 8% to 9.5% of the sample.

The rearrangement combines TRBV28 with TRBJ2-2; TRBD1 could be the D gene, as 5 bases match. The clonotype comes from a woman aged 45-65 years with acute COVID-19. The specimen was PBMCs or T cells enriched from blood (not recorded which). The base sequence is TGTGCCAGCAGACCTCAGGGTTTTAACACCGGGGAGCTGTTTTTT. Its protein product is CASRPQGFNTGELFF.